The next 22 T cell receptor beta chains were all read from a single sample in a study of cytomegalovirus exposure and HLA in healthy donors. The PCR made use of 60 Vbeta and 13 Jbeta primers. TCRdb's table, derived via immunoSEQ multiplex PCR, lists solely in-frame clones and lacks some. The data show roughly 150,000 clones, roughly 80% seen once. Sequencing was done on a sample of PBMCs. Every receptor here comes from a woman in her forties in good health and CMV-seronegative.

This chain uses TRBV18 with TRBJ2-5; 10 positions match TRBD1. CDR1 is KGHSH and CDR2 is LQKENI in the germline V gene. Trimming at V came to 2 bases and at J to 2 bases, leaving 8 bases not matched to a gene. The length of the CDR3 is 17 residues. CDR3 region: CASSPTNPGQGQETQYF. The DNA for the CDR3 is TGTGCCAGCTCACCAACGAATCCGGGACAGGGGCAAGAGACCCAGTACTTC.

This clone was recorded a few times. V and J are TRBV10-1 and TRBJ2-7; a weak D match, TRBD2 (5 bases). Trimming shortened V by 6 bases and J by 0 bases, and 18 bases separated the two germline ends. Germline V gives CDR1 WNHNN, CDR2 SYGVQD (reference sequence). This CDR3 contains 16 residues. The CDR3 sequence: CASSEGRRVLSYEQYF. Here the CDR3 DNA reads TGCGCCAGCAGCGAAGGCAGGCGGGTTCTCTCCTACGAGCAGTACTTC.

V gene TRBV13 combines with J gene TRBJ2-2; 12 bases align to TRBD2. CDR1 is PRHDT and CDR2 is FYEKMQ in the germline V gene (reference sequence). After removal of 5 bases from V and 6 bases from J, the junction contained 7 bases not matched to a gene. The CDR3 is made up of 16 amino acids. The CDR3 coding sequence is TGTGCCAGCAGCCTACGGACTAGCGGGAAGGCCGGGGAGCTGTTTTTT. It specifies CASSLRTSGKAGELFF.

This chain uses TRBV14 with TRBJ1-3, with 7 bases fitting TRBD1. V dropped 0 bases and J dropped 10; count of bases not matched to a gene: 3. The germline V gene has CDR1 SGHDN and CDR2 FVKESK. The CDR3 covers 13 residues. CDR3 amino acids: CASSQDPRGTIYF. CDR3 nucleotides: TGTGCCAGCAGCCAAGATCCCAGGGGGACCATATATTTT.

The V call is TRBV5-1, the J call TRBJ2-1, with 10 bases identical to TRBD2. Losses at the gene ends were 6 bases for V and 0 bases for J; bases not matched to a gene: 3. CDR1 and CDR2 from the germline V gene are SGHRS and YFSETQ. The CDR3 extends over 15 amino acids. CDR3 nucleotides: TGCGCCAGCAAAGGGACTAGCGACTCCTACAATGAGCAGTTCTTC. Protein sequence: CASKGTSDSYNEQFF.

This clone was recorded only once. The genes are TRBV30 and TRBJ1-5, with 7 nucleotides matching TRBD1. CDR1 and CDR2 (germline): GTSNPN, SVGIG (reference sequence). Losses at the gene ends were 0 bases for V and 5 bases for J; bases not matched to a gene: 4. The CDR3 is 14 residues long. This CDR3 is CAWSVQGYYQPQHF. In DNA, the CDR3 is TGTGCCTGGAGTGTACAGGGGTATTATCAGCCCCAGCATTTT.

The chain carries TRBV18 and TRBJ2-5; TRBD1 might be the D (6 bases). CDR1 is KGHSH and CDR2 is LQKENI in the germline V gene. CDR3 length equals 13 residues. With 5 bases removed from V and 13 bases from J, the gap between germline ends came to 20 bases. This CDR3 is CASSSTVNRAPYF. The CDR3 coding sequence is TGTGCCAGCTCATCAACGGTGAACAGGGCCCCGTACTTC.

The CDR3 region has the DNA TGTGCCAGCAGCTATAGCCCAGAGGCCGGGGAGCTGTTTTTT. Translating it yields CASSYSPEAGELFF. V and J are TRBV7-7 and TRBJ2-2; D uncertain. Germline loops: CDR1 SSHAT, CDR2 FNYEAQ (reference sequence). Between the trimmed V and J ends, which lost 4 bases and 6 bases, there was a span of 12 bases. CDR3 size: 14 residues.

The chain joins TRBV4-3 to TRBJ2-7, with 8 bases fitting TRBD1. This CDR3 is 15 amino acids long. The germline gives CDR1 LGHNA, CDR2 YSLEER. Trimming at V came to 4 bases and at J to 1 base, leaving 6 bases not matched to a gene. Here the CDR3 DNA reads TGCGCCAGCAGCCCACGGACAGGGAGGTCCTACGAGCAGTACTTC. This sequence encodes CASSPRTGRSYEQYF.

This sequence joins TRBV5-1 and TRBJ2-1, with TRBD2 as a possible D gene (5 bases). The V gene lost 0 bases and the J gene lost 1 base, with 8 bases spanning the gap. The germline V gene has CDR1 SGHRS and CDR2 YFSETQ. The CDR3 covers 15 residues. The CDR3 here is CASSLGGLSYNEQFF. CDR3 in DNA: TGCGCCAGCAGCTTGGGAGGGCTTTCCTACAATGAGCAGTTCTTC.

The J gene is TRBJ2-1, the V gene TRBV14; a possible D gene is TRBD2 (5 bases). V was cut by 2 bases and J by 8 bases, with 10 bases left in between. The CDR3 contains 13 residues. Germline V gives CDR1 SGHDN, CDR2 FVKESK. Here the CDR3 DNA reads TGTGCCAGCAGCCAAATACTAGTGGATGAGCAGTTCTTC. Amino acids: CASSQILVDEQFF.

The chain links TRBV18 to TRBJ1-1; D gene unclear. The length of the CDR3 is 15 residues. V was shortened by 0 bases and J by 1 base, with 9 bases between the two germline ends. In germline, CDR1 is KGHSH, CDR2 LQKENI. CDR3 sequence reads: CASSPPAQTNTEAFF. The CDR3 DNA reads TGTGCCAGCTCACCACCGGCACAGACGAACACTGAAGCTTTCTTT.

CDR3 amino acids: CASSGRDFNTDTQYF. CDR3 sequence (DNA): TGTGCCAGCAGCGGCCGGGACTTTAACACAGATACGCAGTATTTT. J is TRBJ2-3 and V is TRBV9; D perhaps matches TRBD2 (6 bases). The CDR3 spans 15 residues. V was clipped by 3 bases and J by 2 bases, with 13 bases between them. The germline V gene encodes CDR1 SGDLS and CDR2 YYNGEE.

This sequence joins TRBV7-2 and TRBJ1-5; D possibly corresponds to TRBD1 (6 bases). Trimming stripped 4 bases from V and 1 base from J, with 11 bases between. CDR1 and CDR2 (germline): SGHTA, FQGNSA. This CDR3 comprises 15 residues. This CDR3 is CASSSQGTSNQPQHF. The DNA for the CDR3 is TGTGCCAGCAGCTCGCAGGGGACAAGCAATCAGCCCCAGCATTTT.

This clone was seen once. The V call is TRBV18, the J call TRBJ1-1, with D perhaps matching TRBD1 (6 bases). The CDR3 has 13 residues. Trimming took off 5 bases at V and 3 bases at J, with 10 bases between the two ends. Germline values: CDR1 KGHSH, CDR2 LQKENI. CDR3 nucleotide sequence: TGTGCCAGCTCAGACAACAGGGACACTGAAGCTTTCTTT. Its protein is CASSDNRDTEAFF.

The chain carries TRBV7-2 and TRBJ2-2; 16 bases line up with TRBD2. CDR1 SGHTA and CDR2 FQGNSA come from the germline V gene. This CDR3 is built from 18 residues. V lost 5 bases, J lost 5 bases, and 8 bases stayed unmatched. The CDR3 DNA is TGTGCCAGCAGCCCGAGGGGACTAGCGGGAGGGGTGACCGGGGAGCTGTTTTTT. Translation gives CASSPRGLAGGVTGELFF.

V usage is TRBV5-1 and J usage is TRBJ2-2; possible D gene TRBD1, 6 bases. V was cut by 5 bases and J by 2 bases, with 13 bases left in between. The CDR3 spans 15 residues. Germline V lookup: CDR1 SGHRS, CDR2 YFSETQ. CDR3 amino acids: CASSGQSHNTGELFF. CDR3 DNA: TGCGCCAGCAGTGGACAGTCGCACAACACCGGGGAGCTGTTTTTT.

J is TRBJ2-3 and V is TRBV27; 7 nucleotides align to TRBD2. This CDR3 region has 16 residues. With V trimmed by 5 bases and J by 2 bases, 10 bases remained unmatched. CDR1 is MNHEY and CDR2 is SMNVEV in the germline V gene (reference sequence). Here the CDR3 reads CASSRGGVRHTDTQYF. DNA for the CDR3: TGTGCCAGCAGTCGTGGGGGGGTCAGGCACACAGATACGCAGTATTTT.

In its sample, this clone was seen once. No conserved phenylalanine or tryptophan ends this CDR3, so it is likely a read error. The rearrangement joins TRBV7-2 to TRBJ2-7, with a weak D call TRBD2 (6 bases). Germline V gene sequence: CDR1 SGHTA, CDR2 FQGNSA. Trimming shortened V by 5 bases and J by 6 bases, and 20 bases separated the two germline ends. This CDR3 has 15 amino acids. The CDR3 DNA is TGTGCCAGCAGCCCGACGGGAGAGAAGTCAACCGAGCAGTACCTC. This codes for CASSPTGEKSTEQYL.

The CDR3 nucleotides are TGCGCCAGCAGGCGGGACAGCTACGAGCAGTACTTC. Translation gives CASRRDSYEQYF. This chain links TRBV5-1 with TRBJ2-7; D possibly corresponds to TRBD1 (7 bases). The ends were cut back, 5 bases at V and 3 bases at J, with 9 bases in the middle. The CDR3 totals 12 residues. Germline loops: CDR1 SGHRS, CDR2 YFSETQ.

The chain uses TRBV5-6 and TRBJ1-1; D not resolved. In germline, CDR1 is SGHDT, CDR2 YYEEEE. V lost 6 bases to trimming and J lost 1 base, with 10 bases between them. The CDR3 sequence is 13 residues long. The CDR3: CASTLTGNTEAFF. As DNA, the CDR3 is TGTGCCAGCACCCTCACGGGGAACACTGAAGCTTTCTTT.

This clone was seen only a few times. The rearrangement uses TRBV6-1 and TRBJ2-1; perhaps TRBD1 as D (5 bases). The CDR3 has 15 residues. Trimming pared 3 bases from V and 3 bases from J, leaving 12 bases between. Germline V gene lookup returns CDR1 MNHNS and CDR2 SASEGT. The DNA of the CDR3 is TGTGCCAGCAGTGACAGGGAAGGATACTACAATGAGCAGTTCTTC. This encodes CASSDREGYYNEQFF.